This T cell receptor (beta chain) stems from a study of T cell repertoires in aging, cancer and after chemotherapy (dated by TCRdb to about 2019). Regarding the research as a whole: Donors spanned six age groups from 30 or younger to 70 or older, with at least three individuals per group. The study profiled peripheral blood TCR beta repertoires from healthy donors and cancer patients to examine immunoaging and T cell reconstitution after chemotherapy. Approximately 8.4 million TCR reads were contained in the full dataset. Alongside some 96 healthy donors serving as a reference group, the cohort included 200 to 250 cancer patients, of whom roughly 92 had hematological cancers and approximately 120 had solid cancers. TCR repertoires from healthy donor controls were recorded over periods of several months to years and showed clear clonal overlap between repeated samplings. What the research found in general, with its limitations: Untreated patients with hematological or solid cancers showed significantly lower blood TCR diversity and higher clonality than age-matched healthy donors. In both cancer cohorts, the median generation probability rose over the chemotherapy interval, which suggests that the repertoire was reconstituted through rebound thymic output. In healthy donors, the drop in TCR diversity with age came mainly from a loss of richness, whereas in cancer patients a loss of evenness also played a part. According to the authors, the repertoire data do not allow conclusions to be drawn about immunological memory after chemotherapy.

Instead of sorted cells or RNA, genomic DNA extracted from peripheral blood served as the source for amplifying TCR beta rearrangements. Only a few counts were recorded for this clonotype. Its recognized antigen is unknown. The input lacks base qualities; no much larger clone sits a single base away. Multiplex touch-down PCR with a mixed TRB-A/B primer pool was used to amplify rearranged TRB sequences covering the V, D and J segments. Illumina adapters and sample indices were attached to the amplicons in two consecutive PCR reactions using Phusion HS II polymerase. After gel purification with the NucleoSpin Gel and PCR Clean-up kit, the amplicons were checked using Qubit and an Agilent 2100 Bioanalyzer. Sequencing of the libraries was done on an Illumina MiSeq with paired-end, single-indexed 600-cycle runs. The authors' analysis ran thus. MiXCR versions 2.12 and 3.0.5 were used to process TRB sequences. Each unique CDR3 nucleotide sequence was treated as one clone, and only productive sequences with two or more reads were kept. Repertoire metrics included Shannon diversity, evenness, clonality (one minus evenness), and alpha-parameterized diversity profiles from alpha 0 to 5. Generation probabilities of clones in paired pre- and post-chemotherapy samples were computed with the IGoR algorithm. Using fastp trimming at Q25 and MiXCR clonotype assembly, TCRdb reanalyzed the public sequencing data and kept in-frame beta chains. For every CDR3 protein sequence, its rows merge into one entry that carries the most common genes and DNA. The V and J calls, along with clone size, are taken from TCRdb and not from the paper's own processing. The sample table lists about 8,700 distinct CDR3 sequences, roughly 32% of them with a count of one. The top ten hold 3.3% of the sample.

Measured from the cysteine to the phenylalanine, the CDR3 is 17 residues long. The sequence is cut down to CDR3 DNA, 51 bases in frame from base 1. The junction shows trimming of 0 bases on V and 2 bases on J, and the gene matches do not reach 12 bases of it. The germline V gene (reference sequence) supplies CDR1 DFQATT and CDR2 SNEGSKA. The TCR comes from a human donor in good health. Recombination joined TRBV20-1 with TRBJ1-2, with 7 bases aligning to TRBD1. Sequenced input: blood. In nucleotides, the sequence is TGCAGTGCTAGAGAAGGGATAAGGGAAGGGGGCAACTATGGCTACACCTTC. Its product reads: CSAREGIREGGNYGYTF.